The rows below give T cell receptor beta chains drawn from one sample of a study of T-cell reconstitution after alpha-beta-depleted transplantation in children. A single record per CDR3 protein comes from TCRdb applying MiXCR to the PCR reads. Of roughly 500,000 distinct CDR3 sequences in the sample, 12% are singletons; the top ten hold less than 6.5%. The starting material was PBMCs from the stem cell graft donor, obtained from the stem cell graft. Source of these receptors: a human donor who donated a stem cell graft to a child with combined immunodeficiency. The conserved cysteine and the conserved F or W are not part of the CDR3 here.

J | V | CDR3
TRBJ2-7 | TRBV11-2 | ASSLGASGRGEQY
TRBJ2-3 | TRBV27 | ASRRDTYALDTDTQY
TRBJ1-5 | TRBV20-1 | SARDAVTYSNQPQH
TRBJ2-3 | TRBV7-2 | ASSLGVGGPTDTQY
TRBJ2-4 | TRBV5-1 | ASSKSGTENIQY
TRBJ2-2 | TRBV9 | ASSVDIAGELF
TRBJ1-2 | TRBV6-2/TRBV6-3 | ASRGTEKRYGYT
TRBJ1-2 | TRBV27 | ASSQTGLYGYT
TRBJ2-7 | TRBV12-3/TRBV12-4 | ASSRTGGGSSYEQY
TRBJ1-1 | TRBV6-4 | ASSPGTDNTEAF
TRBJ1-1 | TRBV30 | AWSVGSVNTEAF
TRBJ2-3 | TRBV7-2 | ASSFLRGIDTQY
TRBJ1-2 | TRBV20-1 | SANRDPRDYGYT
TRBJ2-7 | TRBV7-9 | ASNDGTTWTEQY
TRBJ1-1 | TRBV20-1 | SARDLGQGDTEAF
TRBJ2-7 | TRBV7-6 | ASSPRWSGGSYEQY
TRBJ2-7 | TRBV27 | ASSQGQGDEQY
TRBJ1-5 | TRBV15 | ATTAGNQPQH
TRBJ2-7 | TRBV13 | ASSPRRARSYEQY
TRBJ2-6 | TRBV29-1 | SVGGVGANVLT
TRBJ2-7 | TRBV4-3 | ASSRQRAEPYEQY
TRBJ1-5 | TRBV2 | ASTRDSLYSNQPQH
TRBJ1-2 | TRBV20-1 | SASPTTDYGYT
TRBJ1-6 | TRBV4-3 | ASSQDRVRSLH
TRBJ2-6 | TRBV7-9 | ASSLEPFNSGANVLT
TRBJ1-3 | TRBV30 | AWSQGDGNTIY
TRBJ1-4 | TRBV15 | ATSRYGVLSEKLF
TRBJ2-1 | TRBV9 | ASSVLSTYNEQF
TRBJ1-6 | TRBV3-1 | ASSQVGGNSPLH
TRBJ2-3 | TRBV4-1 | ASSQSAGVADTQY
TRBJ2-7 | TRBV6-1 | ASRSTGLNYEQY
TRBJ2-1 | TRBV29-1 | SVAGLGLRDSGASNNEQF
TRBJ1-5 | TRBV5-5 | SSSLEGELSQPQH
TRBJ1-5 | TRBV12-3/TRBV12-4 | ASSPQWGRNQPQH
TRBJ2-7 | TRBV6-5 | ASSYSMAASYEQY
TRBJ2-1 | TRBV4-2 | ASSQLSGHYNEQF
TRBJ1-2 | TRBV7-9 | ASSLALGRPPYT
TRBJ1-4 | TRBV6-5 | ASSYGARREKLF
TRBJ2-5 | TRBV12-3/TRBV12-4 | ASRDMIQETQY
TRBJ2-5 | TRBV4-2 | ASSQVGTSGDLFAGGETQY
TRBJ2-7 | TRBV5-1 | ASSLAGIGTGVEQY
TRBJ2-1 | TRBV27 | ASSLGGVPYNEQF
TRBJ2-1 | TRBV3-1 | ASSPGRTAHNEQF
TRBJ1-1 | TRBV9 | ASSSGSQLNTEAF
TRBJ2-4 | TRBV2 | ASCHLAAGGLAFENIQY
TRBJ1-2 | TRBV5-1 | ASSPREGTSRGYT
TRBJ2-2 | TRBV11-3 | ASSSRRTGELF